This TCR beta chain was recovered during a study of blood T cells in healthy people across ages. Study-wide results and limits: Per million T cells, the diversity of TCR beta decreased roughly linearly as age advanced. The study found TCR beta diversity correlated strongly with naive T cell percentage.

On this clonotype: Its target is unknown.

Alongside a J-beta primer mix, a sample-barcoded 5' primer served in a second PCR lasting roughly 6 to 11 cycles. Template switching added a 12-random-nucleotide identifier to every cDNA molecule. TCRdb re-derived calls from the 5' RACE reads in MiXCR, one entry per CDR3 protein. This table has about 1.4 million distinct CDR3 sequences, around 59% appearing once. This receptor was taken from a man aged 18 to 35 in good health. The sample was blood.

The DNA for the CDR3 is TGTGCCACCAGCAGAGATCTCTTCACAGATACGCAGTATTTT. As protein: CATSRDLFTDTQYF. The rearrangement links TRBV15 to TRBJ2-3; D is unresolved. V was shortened by 0 bases and J by 2 bases, with 6 bases between the two germline ends. Germline assignment: CDR1 LNHNV and CDR2 YYDKDF (reference sequence). The CDR3 runs to 14 residues.